This T cell receptor (beta chain) was sequenced in a study of beta chain features in type 1 diabetes. Purity above 98% was achieved in all sorted populations. Sequenced material consisted of expressed TCRB transcripts (all of the isolated RNA was reverse transcribed). Using immunoSEQ multiplex PCR, the repertoire was profiled, and TCRdb retains in-frame clones only, with some absent. Among 300,000 or so clones listed, 7.5% to 9% were seen once. Germline CDR1 is WSHSY and CDR2 is SAAADI. This CDR3 region has 14 residues. V dropped 5 bases and J dropped 1 base, with 11 bases sitting between them. Note on this clone: As yet, its antigen is unknown.

Study-level results: Shorter TCRB CDR3s, moderately but significantly so, marked every one of the four CD4+ subsets in Type 1 diabetes patients. Across patients, naive, central memory and Treg TCRB repertoires exhibited apparently greater similarity than was observed across healthy donors. There were fewer insertions and more deletions at the VDJ junctions of type 1 diabetes patients.

The sample taken for sequencing was central memory CD4+ T cells from blood. The V and J genes are TRBV10-2 and TRBJ2-5, with a tentative D call TRBD2 (5 bases). The clonotype originates from a woman in her late teens or twenties in good health. CDR3 residues: CASSPREVQETQYF. CDR3 coding DNA: TGCGCCAGCAGTCCCCGGGAAGTCCAAGAGACCCAGTACTTC.